These 30 T cell receptor beta chains came from one sample sequenced in a study of regulatory T cells in long-lasting Graves disease. Arm-PCR with iRepertoire HTBI primers amplified the CDR3 regions for these TCR beta libraries. MiXCR, run by TCRdb on the multiplex PCR reads, gives a single entry per CDR3 protein. The profile covers a few hundred thousand distinct CDR3 sequences, with roughly 17% appearing a single time and 20% to 25% taken by the ten largest. The time point is: newly diagnosed GD, antithyroid drugs for less than 3 months. Generation of the TCR library employed RNA extracted from PBMCs. This sample also appeared in a second study, on T cells in Graves' hyperthyroidism and ophthalmopathy.

This specimen was peripheral blood mononuclear cells (PBMCs), taken at new diagnosis, from a patient treated with antithyroid drugs. These receptors originate from a woman between 18 and 30 years old with Graves disease.

The chain uses TRBV7-9 and TRBJ2-3; TRBD1 might be the D (5 bases). The CDR3 totals 16 residues. CDR1 and CDR2 from the germline V gene are SEHNR and FQNEAQ (reference sequence). Trimming shortened V by 0 bases and J by 2 bases, and 12 bases separated the two germline ends. The CDR3 nucleotides are TGTGCCAGCAGCTTAGCGCGACAGACGAACACAGATACGCAGTATTTT. Protein: CASSLARQTNTDTQYF.

V is TRBV20-1 and J is TRBJ2-7; TRBD1 matches 7 bases. V lost 2 bases to trimming and J lost 3 bases; unmatched junction nucleotides: 10. The CDR3 extends over 15 amino acids. Germline V gene data show CDR1 as DFQATT and CDR2 as SNEGSKA (reference sequence). The CDR3 nucleotides are TGCAGTGCTAGACCGCGGACAGGACGGCTCTACGAGCAGTACTTC. Encoded protein: CSARPRTGRLYEQYF.

This clonotype was detected ten times or more. This sequence joins TRBV30 and TRBJ2-3; 13 bases fit TRBD2. Per the germline V gene, CDR1 is GTSNPN and CDR2 is SVGIG (reference sequence). J gave up 4 bases and V 5 bases, and 9 bases lay outside the gene matches. This CDR3 is built from 16 residues. This CDR3 is CAWSFGLAGDADTQYF. The CDR3 nucleotides are TGTGCCTGGTCCTTCGGACTAGCGGGGGATGCAGATACGCAGTATTTT.

The chain is built from TRBV20-1 and TRBJ2-7, with TRBD1 as a possible D gene (6 bases). The CDR3 is 12 residues long. Germline CDR1 and CDR2: DFQATT and SNEGSKA (reference sequence). Between the trimmed V and J ends, which lost 7 bases and 0 bases, there was a span of 10 bases. Here the CDR3 reads CSGRTVSYEQYF. The CDR3 DNA follows: TGCAGTGGCCGGACAGTCTCCTACGAGCAGTACTTC.

Comments on this clonotype: A far larger clone is one base from this, pointing to a likely read error. V and J are TRBV6-9 and TRBJ2-3; 9 nucleotides agree with TRBD2. The J call is doubtful: the DNA matches TRBJ2-5 better. CDR3 length equals 15 residues. Germline CDR1 is MNHGY and CDR2 is SVAAGI. The CDR3 DNA follows: TGTGCCAGCAGTTGCGCCGCGGGGGGGCCACCGATCCAGTACTTC. Protein sequence: CASSCAAGGPPIQYF.

This clonotype was observed many times. The chain is built from TRBV7-9 and TRBJ2-3; 13 nucleotides align to TRBD2. From germline, CDR1 is SEHNR and CDR2 FQNEAQ (reference sequence). J lost 4 bases, V lost 5 bases, and 9 bases had no gene match. The CDR3 is 17 residues long. The CDR3 DNA reads as TGTGCCAGCAGCATCCAACTAGCGGGGGGGTTGGCAGATACGCAGTATTTT. Protein: CASSIQLAGGLADTQYF.

Many counts were recorded for this clonotype. The V and J genes are TRBV13 and TRBJ2-7, with TRBD1 identical over 7 bases. Germline-derived CDR1 and CDR2 are PRHDT and FYEKMQ (reference sequence). CDR3 length: 16 amino acids. With V trimmed by 5 bases and J by 5 bases, 15 bases remained unmatched. The DNA of the CDR3 is TGTGCCAGCAGCAATTTCTTGAGACAGGGAAGGGACGAGCAGTACTTC. Translation: CASSNFLRQGRDEQYF.

The table lists this clonotype with a few counts. The J gene is TRBJ2-3, the V gene TRBV18; D is uncertain. The germline gives CDR1 KGHSH, CDR2 LQKENI. The CDR3 covers 14 residues. V lost 5 bases and J 2 bases, leaving 11 bases between the germline ends. CDR3 sequence reads: CASSAVGFTDTQYF. The CDR3, as DNA: TGTGCCAGCTCAGCGGTGGGATTCACAGATACGCAGTATTTT.

This clonotype showed up many times. The V and J genes are TRBV7-2 and TRBJ1-1; TRBD1 matches 7 bases. The CDR3 is made up of 14 amino acids. Germline V lookup: CDR1 SGHTA, CDR2 FQGNSA. The trim removed 4 bases at V and 4 bases at J, leaving 6 bases unmatched. The CDR3, as DNA: TGTGCCAGCAGCTACAGGGGTTCTGGCACTGAAGCTTTCTTT. Translation gives CASSYRGSGTEAFF.

The chain links TRBV28 to TRBJ2-1, with TRBD2 identical over 12 bases. Germline assignment: CDR1 MDHEN and CDR2 SYDVKM. Unmatched junction bases numbered 15, after V lost 6 bases and J lost 9 bases. The CDR3 sequence is 17 residues long. The CDR3 is CASRYLWASGRGSEQFF. DNA for the CDR3: TGTGCCAGCAGATATCTCTGGGCTAGCGGGAGGGGCAGTGAGCAGTTCTTC.

V and J are TRBV5-6 and TRBJ2-2; a possible D gene is TRBD2 (6 bases). This CDR3 has 15 amino acids. Trimming shortened V by 2 bases and J by 4 bases, and 12 bases separated the two germline ends. Germline CDR1 and CDR2: SGHDT and YYEEEE. CDR3 in amino acids: CASSLYRERTGELFF. CDR3 nucleotides: TGTGCCAGCAGCTTATATCGGGAGCGCACCGGGGAGCTGTTTTTT.

There are many counts of this clonotype. The chain combines TRBV5-1 with TRBJ2-3; 10 bases fit TRBD2. Germline-derived CDR1 and CDR2 are SGHRS and YFSETQ. V trimming: 3 bases; J trimming: 5 bases; junction bases outside the gene matches: 6. The CDR3 totals 15 residues. DNA of the CDR3: TGCGCCAGCAGCTCGGGACTAGCGACCCAAGATACGCAGTATTTT. As protein: CASSSGLATQDTQYF. The full variable domain, its missing parts supplied by reference TRBV5-1 and TRBJ2-3, is KAGVTQTPRYLIKTRGQQVTLSCSPISGHRSVSWYQQTPGQGLQFLFEYFSETQRNKGNFPGRFSGRQFSNSRSEMNVSTLELGDSALYLCASSSGLATQDTQYFGPGTRLTVL.

In this sample, this clonotype turned up a few times. Written as DNA, the CDR3 is TGTGCCACCAGTGATCGCCCTCACCCGGGGCCCGTCCTTTATAGCAATCAGCCCCAGCATTTT. Translating gives CATSDRPHPGPVLYSNQPQHF. The chain uses TRBV24-1 and TRBJ1-5; possible D gene TRBD1, 5 bases. V lost 3 bases, J lost 0 bases, and 26 bases lay in between. The CDR3 is 21 amino acids. CDR1 is KGHDR and CDR2 is SFDVKD in the germline V gene.

This clonotype was found a few times. This chain uses TRBV20-1 with TRBJ1-6, with TRBD1 as a possible D gene (6 bases). V lost 6 bases to trimming and J lost 7 bases, with 16 bases between them. This CDR3 is 14 amino acids long. CDR1 and CDR2 from the germline V gene are DFQATT and SNEGSKA (reference sequence). This CDR3 is CSAEDGQLNSPLHF. The CDR3 DNA is TGCAGTGCCGAAGATGGACAGCTGAATTCACCCCTCCACTTT.

Many counts were recorded for this clonotype. The V gene is TRBV6-2 or TRBV6-3, the J gene TRBJ2-4, with TRBD2 identical over 16 bases. The V segment lost 5 bases and the J segment 0 bases; nucleotides outside the gene matches: 7. This CDR3 region has 19 residues. Germline V lookup: CDR1 MNHEY, CDR2 SVGEGT. CDR3: CASSPGTSGRAIAKNIQYF. In DNA form, the CDR3 reads TGTGCCAGCAGTCCTGGGACTAGCGGGAGGGCCATAGCCAAAAACATTCAGTACTTC.

The chain has TRBV6-1 and TRBJ1-1, with D perhaps matching TRBD1 (6 bases). This CDR3 has 14 residues. V was cut by 6 bases and J by 0 bases, with 11 bases left in between. Germline-derived CDR1 and CDR2 are MNHNS and SASEGT. DNA of the CDR3: TGTGCCAGCAGAGCACAGGGTATGAACACTGAAGCTTTCTTT. As protein: CASRAQGMNTEAFF.

This clonotype was detected ten times or more. This chain links TRBV28 with TRBJ1-3; D gene uncertain. Germline V gives CDR1 MDHEN, CDR2 SYDVKM. This CDR3 has 15 amino acids. V was cut by 5 bases and J by 4 bases, with 15 bases left in between. The CDR3 coding sequence is TGTGCCAGCAGTCCAATTCGAAGGGTCGGAAACACCATATATTTT. Encoded protein: CASSPIRRVGNTIYF. Complete variable domain (other parts from reference TRBV28 and TRBJ1-3): DVKVTQSSRYLVKRTGEKVFLECVQDMDHENMFWYRQDPGLGLRLIYFSYDVKMKEKGDIPEGYSVSREKKERFSLILESASTNQTSMYLCASSPIRRVGNTIYFGEGSWLTVV.

V is TRBV19 and J is TRBJ2-5; D is tentatively TRBD1 or TRBD2 (5 bases each). Germline V gene sequence: CDR1 LNHDA, CDR2 SQIVND (reference sequence). CDR3 length: 13 residues. Trimming took 4 bases from V and 5 from J, leaving 11 bases between them. CDR3 protein: CASSNRRGETQYF. For the CDR3, the DNA is TGTGCCAGTAGTAACAGGCGCGGGGAGACCCAGTACTTC.

This clonotype was detected a few times. The rearrangement joins TRBV27 to TRBJ2-7; D is perhaps TRBD2 (7 bases). The CDR3 has 15 amino acids. V was pared by 5 bases and J by 7 bases, with 21 bases between. CDR1 and CDR2 (germline): MNHEY, SMNVEV (reference sequence). The DNA for the CDR3 is TGTGCCAGCAGTGGAGGGGGGGGTCTTTTTGGGGAGCAGTACTTC. Protein product: CASSGGGGLFGEQYF.

In its sample, this clonotype was seen many times. V and J are TRBV5-5 and TRBJ2-1, with D maybe TRBD2 (5 bases). V dropped 1 base and J dropped 7 bases, with 15 bases sitting between them. Per germline, CDR1 SGHKS and CDR2 YYEKEE (reference sequence). The CDR3 is 15 amino acids. The CDR3 region has the DNA TGTGCCAGCAGCTTGAGTGTTGGTTCGGGGAATGAGCAGTTCTTC. This sequence encodes CASSLSVGSGNEQFF.

The J gene is TRBJ2-7, the V gene TRBV10-3; 9 nucleotides match TRBD2. This CDR3 has 14 amino acids. The germline V gene encodes CDR1 ENHRY and CDR2 SYGVKD. V gave up 4 bases and J gave up 4 bases; unmatched junction bases: 5. The CDR3 coding sequence is TGTGCCATCAGTGGTAGCGGGAGTGGATACGAGCAGTACTTC. Protein: CAISGSGSGYEQYF.

Remarks on this clonotype: A clone one base away is much larger, so this may be a read error. This chain joins TRBV5-1 and TRBJ2-7, with 8 bases identical to TRBD1. With V trimmed by 3 bases and J by 4 bases, 6 bases remained unmatched. In germline, CDR1 is SGHRS, CDR2 YFSETQ. This CDR3 contains 14 residues. Here the CDR3 reads CASSSGTGEYEQYF. CDR3 DNA: TGCGCCAGCAGCTCGGGGACAGGAGAGTACGAGCAGTACTTC. The full variable domain, its missing parts supplied by reference TRBV5-1 and TRBJ2-7, is KAGVTQTPRYLIKTRGQQVTLSCSPISGHRSVSWYQQTPGQGLQFLFEYFSETQRNKGNFPGRFSGRQFSNSRSEMNVSTLELGDSALYLCASSSGTGEYEQYFGPGTRLTVT.

This clonotype was recorded at least ten times. This rearrangement joins TRBV5-1 to TRBJ2-3; the D gene is possibly TRBD2 (5 bases). The CDR3 runs to 16 residues. The V gene lost 0 bases and the J gene lost 4 bases, with 15 bases spanning the gap. Germline V CDR1 and CDR2: SGHRS, YFSETQ. CDR3: CASSLEAGSSADTQYF. As DNA, the CDR3 is TGCGCCAGCAGCTTGGAGGCGGGTTCCTCGGCAGATACGCAGTATTTT.

As concerns this clonotype: Since a much larger clone is just one base distant, this may be a read error. The chain uses TRBV5-6 and TRBJ2-1; TRBD2 aligns across 8 bases. The CDR3 is 13 residues long. The V gene end was trimmed by 0 bases and the J gene end by 16 bases; junction bases not matched to a gene: 9. Germline CDR1 is SGHDT and CDR2 is YYEEEE. The CDR3 DNA sequence: TGTGCCAGCAGCTTGGGGTGGACTAGCTTGTGCTTCTTC. It codes for CASSLGWTSLCFF.

This clonotype was detected many times. The chain employs TRBV7-3 and TRBJ2-1; D perhaps matches TRBD2 (7 bases). Germline CDR1 reads SGHTA; CDR2 reads FQGTGA. This CDR3 contains 15 residues. The V gene lost 5 bases and the J gene lost 8 bases, with 19 bases spanning the gap. This CDR3 reads CASSPLWGGNDEQFF. The CDR3 bases are TGTGCCAGCAGCCCCTTGTGGGGGGGCAACGATGAGCAGTTCTTC.

This clonotype occurred a few times. This rearrangement joins TRBV6-9 to TRBJ1-3; D is unresolved. V was trimmed by 4 bases and J by 4 bases, leaving 8 bases between them. This CDR3 region has 13 residues. Germline CDR1 is MNHGY and CDR2 is SVAAGI. The DNA of the CDR3 is TGTGCCAGCAGTTCAACCGAAGGAAACACCATATATTTT. This sequence encodes CASSSTEGNTIYF.

In this sample, this clonotype turned up many times. This chain joins TRBV29-1 and TRBJ2-2; the D is unclear. This CDR3 contains 14 residues. Trimming shortened V by 4 bases and J by 0 bases, and 9 bases separated the two germline ends. Germline loops: CDR1 SQVTM, CDR2 ANQGSEA. CDR3 sequence (DNA): TGCAGCGTTGGAGGCAGACCGAACACCGGGGAGCTGTTTTTT. Protein product: CSVGGRPNTGELFF.

The V call is TRBV20-1, the J call TRBJ1-6, with 9 nucleotides matching TRBD1. CDR3 length equals 14 residues. With V trimmed by 5 bases and J by 7 bases, 6 bases remained unmatched. Germline V lookup: CDR1 DFQATT, CDR2 SNEGSKA (reference sequence). DNA of the CDR3: TGCAGTGCTGAGACCGGGACAGGGAATTCACCCCTCCACTTT. It is translated as CSAETGTGNSPLHF.

In this sample, this clonotype turned up many times. The chain couples TRBV20-1 to TRBJ2-1, with TRBD2 matching 9 bases. The CDR3 contains 15 residues. Germline CDR1 is DFQATT and CDR2 is SNEGSKA (reference sequence). With V trimmed by 0 bases and J by 9 bases, 9 bases remained unmatched. The CDR3 DNA sequence: TGCAGTGCTAGAGATGGGGCGGGGGGGCTTGGTGAGCAGTTCTTC. Protein product: CSARDGAGGLGEQFF.

This clonotype was seen repeatedly, ten times or more. The chain joins TRBV20-1 to TRBJ2-3; D may be TRBD2 (6 bases). CDR1 is DFQATT, CDR2 SNEGSKA, per germline (reference sequence). This CDR3 has 14 residues. V was cut by 6 bases and J by 2 bases, with 15 bases left in between. The CDR3 region is CSAGGEMITDTQYF. DNA of the CDR3: TGCAGTGCCGGAGGGGAGATGATCACAGATACGCAGTATTTT.